This paragraph covers one T cell receptor (beta chain) sequence. Its specificity is unknown. This sample is part of a study of CXCR3-negative and CXCR3-positive naive CD8 T cells. General study findings and limits: Greater hydrophobicity was found in TRB CDR3s of CXCR3-positive naive cells than of CXCR3-negative naive cells. Freshly isolated PBMCs were used in most assays, given partial CXCR3 loss after freezing.

UMI-tagged TRB cDNA libraries were built via 5' RACE. Following a re-call of the 5' RACE reads, TCRdb has one entry per CDR3 protein and lacks DNA. This sample carries about 6,000 distinct CDR3 sequences, with about 1.7% going to the ten biggest clones. Naive CD8+ T cells showed a CD45RO-CCR7+CD27+CD95- phenotype. From germline, CDR1 is SGHDN and CDR2 FVKESK. The CDR3 has 16 amino acids. This sequence originates from a human donor in good health. Some clones in this sample may be carry-over from other donors' samples. This chain uses TRBV14 with TRBJ2-1; TCRdb gives TRBD2 as the D gene, but with no DNA this cannot be confirmed. Material for sequencing was naive CXCR3- CD8+ T cells from blood. The sample's subset: CD45RO-CCR7+CD27+CD95- naive CD8+ T cells lacking CXCR3 (TNR3-). The CDR3 protein is CASSQFLAVAYNEQFF.